This T cell receptor beta chain was recorded in a study of blood T cell repertoires in COVID-19. Measured with immunoSEQ multiplex PCR; TCRdb has only the in-frame clones, and not every one. Of approximately 150,000 clones listed, 93% are singletons. Material: peripheral blood. The clonotype comes from a woman aged 60-75 years with COVID-19, enrolled during active disease.

The CDR3 is CASSRGQQETQYF. DNA for the CDR3: TGTGCCAGCTCTCGTGGACAGCAAGAGACCCAGTACTTC. The V and J genes are TRBV2 and TRBJ2-5, with D tentatively TRBD1 (6 bases). The CDR3 runs 13 residues. Germline CDR1 SNHLY, CDR2 FYNNEI. Trimming shortened V by 8 bases and J by 2 bases, and 12 bases separated the two germline ends.